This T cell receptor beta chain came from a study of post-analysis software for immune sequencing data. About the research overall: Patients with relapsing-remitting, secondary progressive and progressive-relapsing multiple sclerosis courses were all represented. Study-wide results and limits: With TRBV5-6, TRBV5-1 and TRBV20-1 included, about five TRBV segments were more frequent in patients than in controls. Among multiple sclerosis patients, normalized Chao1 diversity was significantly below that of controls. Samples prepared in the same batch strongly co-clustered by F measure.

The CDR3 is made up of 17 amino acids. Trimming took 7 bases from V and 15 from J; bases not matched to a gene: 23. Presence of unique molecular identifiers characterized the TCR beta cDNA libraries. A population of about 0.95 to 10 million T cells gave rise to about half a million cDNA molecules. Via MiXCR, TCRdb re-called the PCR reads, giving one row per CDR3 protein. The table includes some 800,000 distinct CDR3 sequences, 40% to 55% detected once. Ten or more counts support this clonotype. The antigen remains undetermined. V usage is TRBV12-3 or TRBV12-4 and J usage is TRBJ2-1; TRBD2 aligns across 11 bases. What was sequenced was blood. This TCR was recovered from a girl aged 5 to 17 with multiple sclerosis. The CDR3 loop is CASTADDGTSGPRDRFF. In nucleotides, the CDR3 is TGTGCCAGCACCGCGGACGACGGGACTAGCGGACCGAGGGATCGGTTCTTC.